These 4 T cell receptor beta chains came from one sample sequenced in a study of PD-L1 blockade in urothelial cancer. Generated by immunoSEQ multiplex PCR, the TCRdb table keeps only in-frame clones and is missing some. This sample carries 50,000 to 60,000 clones, roughly 86% of them seen once, and the ten largest clones take under 3.5%. This specimen consisted of PBMCs, obtained around atezolizumab (anti-PD-L1) treatment. The receptors derive from a man in his fifties with urothelial cancer.

The genes are TRBV11-3 and TRBJ2-1, with D possibly TRBD2 on 6 matching bases. Germline-derived CDR1 and CDR2 are SGHNT and YENEEA. The V end was cut by 0 bases, the J end by 6 bases, with 12 bases between. The CDR3 is 15 amino acids. The CDR3 reads CASSLDKYGGNEQFF. CDR3 DNA: TGTGCCAGCAGCTTAGATAAGTACGGGGGCAATGAGCAGTTCTTC.

The J gene is TRBJ2-3, the V gene TRBV7-9; 10 bases line up with TRBD2. V lost 4 bases and J lost 4; bases outside the gene matches: 2. The length of the CDR3 is 14 residues. Germline V CDR1 and CDR2: SEHNR, FQNEAQ (reference sequence). The CDR3 nucleotides are TGTGCCAGCAGCTCCCTAGCGGGAGCAGATACGCAGTATTTT. Translating gives CASSSLAGADTQYF.

The genes are TRBV7-9 and TRBJ2-7, with 7 bases matching TRBD1. The germline V gene has CDR1 SEHNR and CDR2 FQNEAQ (reference sequence). The CDR3 extends over 12 amino acids. V trimming: 5 bases; J trimming: 3 bases; junction bases outside the gene matches: 1. CDR3 region: CASSAGGYEQYF. Here the CDR3 DNA reads TGTGCCAGCAGCGCAGGGGGCTACGAGCAGTACTTC.

The chain links TRBV7-2 to TRBJ2-7; D is perhaps TRBD2 (6 bases). Trimming stripped 8 bases from V and 2 bases from J, with 19 bases between. The germline gives CDR1 SGHTA, CDR2 FQGNSA. The CDR3 is made up of 15 amino acids. In nucleotides, the CDR3 is TGTGCCAGCCCTGAAAGGAGGGAGGAGGCCTACGAGCAGTACTTC. This encodes CASPERREEAYEQYF. Full variable domain (remainder filled in from reference TRBV7-2 and TRBJ2-7): GAGVSQSPSNKVTEKGKDVELRCDPISGHTALYWYRQSLGQGLEFLIYFQGNSAPDKSGLPSDRFSAERTGGSVSTLTIQRTQQEDSAVYLCASPERREEAYEQYFGPGTRLTVT.